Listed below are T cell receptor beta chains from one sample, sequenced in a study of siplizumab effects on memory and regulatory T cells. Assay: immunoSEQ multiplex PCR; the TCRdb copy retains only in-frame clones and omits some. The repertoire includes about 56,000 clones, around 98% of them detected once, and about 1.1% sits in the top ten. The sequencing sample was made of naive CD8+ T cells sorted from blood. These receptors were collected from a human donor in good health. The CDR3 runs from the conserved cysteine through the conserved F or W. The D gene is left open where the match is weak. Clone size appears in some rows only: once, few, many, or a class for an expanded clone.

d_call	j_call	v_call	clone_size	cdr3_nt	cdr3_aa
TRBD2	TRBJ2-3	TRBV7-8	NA	TGTGCCAGCAGCCACCTCCCAGCGGGAGAAGGAGATACGCAGTATTTT	CASSHLPAGEGDTQYF
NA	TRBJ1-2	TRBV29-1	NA	TGCAGCGCCGGTGAGGGGTCTGGCTACACCTTC	CSAGEGSGYTF
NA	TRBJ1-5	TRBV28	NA	TGTGCCAGCAGTTCCCCGAGCGGTCAGCCCCAGCATTTT	CASSSPSGQPQHF
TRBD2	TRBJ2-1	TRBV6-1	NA	TGTGCCATAGTCGGGAGGGCCTGGAATGAGCAGTTCTTC	CAIVGRAWNEQFF
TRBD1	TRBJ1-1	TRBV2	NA	TGTGCCAGCAGCGCGACAGGGTTGGGCACTGAAGCTTTCTTT	CASSATGLGTEAFF
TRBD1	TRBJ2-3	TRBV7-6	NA	TGTGCCAGCAGCTTCGACAGGGGGGATACGCAGTATTTT	CASSFDRGDTQYF
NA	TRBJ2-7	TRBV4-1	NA	TGCGCCAGCAGCCAAGCGGGTAGCGGAACCTACGAGCAGTACTTC	CASSQAGSGTYEQYF
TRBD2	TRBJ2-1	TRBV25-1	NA	TGTGCCAGCAGTGAATATGAAGCGGGGGACAATGAGCAGTTCTTC	CASSEYEAGDNEQFF
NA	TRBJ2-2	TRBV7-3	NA	TGTGCCAGCAGCTTATTTACTATGGGGGACGGGGAGCTGTTTTTT	CASSLFTMGDGELFF
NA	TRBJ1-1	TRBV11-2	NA	TGTGCCAGCAGCCCCCCCGTAGGGAACACTGAAGCTTTCTTT	CASSPPVGNTEAFF
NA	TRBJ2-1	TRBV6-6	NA	TGTGCCAGCAGTTCCGACGGAAACAATGAGCAGTTCTTC	CASSSDGNNEQFF
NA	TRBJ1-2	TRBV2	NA	TGTGCCAGCAGGGGGCGAGGAACTATAAATGGCTACACCTTC	CASRGRGTINGYTF
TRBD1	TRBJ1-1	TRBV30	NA	TGTGCCTGGAGTGAGGGGGCTGGCACTGAAGCTTTCTTT	CAWSEGAGTEAFF
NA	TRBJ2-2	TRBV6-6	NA	TGTGCCAGCAGTTACTCAACCGGGGAGCTGTTTTTT	CASSYSTGELFF
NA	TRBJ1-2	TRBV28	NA	TGTGCCAGCAGTTTCCCAGGGAGTAACTATGGCTACACCTTC	CASSFPGSNYGYTF
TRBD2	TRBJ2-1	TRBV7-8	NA	TGTGCCAGCAGCTTTCAGGGCGGGAGGGCCAACAGTGAGCAGTTCTTC	CASSFQGGRANSEQFF
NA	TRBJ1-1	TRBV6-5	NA	TGTGCCAGCAGTGACCCGCAACGGGGTGAAGCTTTCTTT	CASSDPQRGEAFF
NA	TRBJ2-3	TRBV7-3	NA	TGTGCCAGCGGAGCGGCAGGCACAGATACGCAGTATTTT	CASGAAGTDTQYF
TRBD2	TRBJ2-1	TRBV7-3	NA	TGTGCCAGCAGCCAGAGACTAGCGGGAGTAGCTGAGCAGTTCTTC	CASSQRLAGVAEQFF
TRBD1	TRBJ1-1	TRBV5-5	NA	TGTGCCAGCAGCTTCGGGACAGGGAACACTGAAGCTTTCTTT	CASSFGTGNTEAFF
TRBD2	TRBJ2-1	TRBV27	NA	TGTGCCAGCAGTGATGGGACTAGCGGGGACAATGAGCAGTTCTTC	CASSDGTSGDNEQFF
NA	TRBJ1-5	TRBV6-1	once	TGTGCCAGCGAGATCGGCGGGAGCAATCAGCCCCAGCATTTT	CASEIGGSNQPQHF
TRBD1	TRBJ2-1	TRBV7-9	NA	TGTGCCAGCAGCCCCCCAGGGACAGCATCCTACAATGAGCAGTTCTTC	CASSPPGTASYNEQFF
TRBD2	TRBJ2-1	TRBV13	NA	TGTGCCAGCAGCTTAGGTCGACTAGCGGGTTCCTACAATGAGCAGTTCTTC	CASSLGRLAGSYNEQFF